This TCR beta chain was sequenced in a study of early T cells in non-severe SARS-CoV-2 infection. About the research overall: Sequencing was performed on bulk RNA from unsorted whole blood, leaving chains unpaired.

This clonotype was counted many times. One entry per CDR3 protein results from TCRdb running MiXCR on the 5' RACE reads. The table shows more than 60,000 distinct CDR3 sequences, with approximately 13% occurring only once. The source material was whole blood. The sequence was collected from an adult who was a healthcare worker with PCR-confirmed SARS-CoV-2 infection or an uninfected control (not recorded which).

CDR3: CASSVRPGTGNTGELFF. CDR3 coding DNA: TGTGCCAGTAGTGTCAGACCCGGGACAGGAAACACCGGGGAGCTGTTTTTT. The genes are TRBV19 and TRBJ2-2; 8 bases match TRBD1. From germline, CDR1 is LNHDA and CDR2 SQIVND (reference sequence). The V and J ends lost 5 bases and 2 bases, in that order; junction bases with no gene match: 10. CDR3 size: 17 residues.